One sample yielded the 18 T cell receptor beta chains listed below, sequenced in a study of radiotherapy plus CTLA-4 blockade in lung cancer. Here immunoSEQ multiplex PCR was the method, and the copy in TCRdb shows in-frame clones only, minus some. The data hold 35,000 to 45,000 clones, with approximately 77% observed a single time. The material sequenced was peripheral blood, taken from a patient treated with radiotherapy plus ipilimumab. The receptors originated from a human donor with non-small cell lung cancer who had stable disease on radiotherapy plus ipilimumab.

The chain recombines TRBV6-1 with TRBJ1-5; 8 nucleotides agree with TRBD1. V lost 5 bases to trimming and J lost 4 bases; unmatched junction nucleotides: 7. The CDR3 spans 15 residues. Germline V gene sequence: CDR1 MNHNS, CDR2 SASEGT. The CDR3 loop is CASSLQTGVNQPQHF. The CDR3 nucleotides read TGTGCCAGCAGTTTACAGACAGGGGTTAATCAGCCCCAGCATTTT.

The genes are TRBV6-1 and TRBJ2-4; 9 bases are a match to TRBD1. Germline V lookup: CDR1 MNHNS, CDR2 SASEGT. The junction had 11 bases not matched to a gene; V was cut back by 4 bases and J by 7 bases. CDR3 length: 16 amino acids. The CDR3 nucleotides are TGTGCCAGCAGTGCGAGACCGGGACAGGGCTTCAACATTCAGTACTTC. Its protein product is CASSARPGQGFNIQYF.

This chain's CDR3 is CATSRDLNYGYTF. The DNA for the CDR3 is TGTGCCACCAGCAGAGATCTTAACTATGGCTACACCTTC. This rearrangement joins TRBV15 to TRBJ1-2; no definite D call. Trimming shortened V by 0 bases and J by 1 base, and 3 bases separated the two germline ends. CDR3 size: 13 residues. In germline, CDR1 is LNHNV, CDR2 YYDKDF (reference sequence).

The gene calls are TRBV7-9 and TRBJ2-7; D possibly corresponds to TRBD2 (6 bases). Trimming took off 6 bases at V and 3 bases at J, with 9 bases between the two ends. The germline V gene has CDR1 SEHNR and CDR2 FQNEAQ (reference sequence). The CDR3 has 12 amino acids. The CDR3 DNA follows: TGTGCCAGCAGTACGGGGGACTACGAGCAGTACTTC. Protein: CASSTGDYEQYF.

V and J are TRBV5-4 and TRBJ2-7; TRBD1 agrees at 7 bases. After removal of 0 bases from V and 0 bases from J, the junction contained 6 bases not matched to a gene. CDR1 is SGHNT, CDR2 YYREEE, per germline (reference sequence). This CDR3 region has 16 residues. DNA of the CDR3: TGTGCCAGCAGCTTGGCATATGGACAGGACTCCTACGAGCAGTACTTC. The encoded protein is CASSLAYGQDSYEQYF.

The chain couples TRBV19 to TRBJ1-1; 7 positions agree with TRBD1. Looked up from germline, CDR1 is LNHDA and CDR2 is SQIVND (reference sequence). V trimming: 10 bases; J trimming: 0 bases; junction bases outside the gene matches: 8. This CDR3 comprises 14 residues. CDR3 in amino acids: CATFRGSLNTEAFF. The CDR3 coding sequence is TGTGCCACCTTCAGGGGGAGCCTGAACACTGAAGCTTTCTTT.

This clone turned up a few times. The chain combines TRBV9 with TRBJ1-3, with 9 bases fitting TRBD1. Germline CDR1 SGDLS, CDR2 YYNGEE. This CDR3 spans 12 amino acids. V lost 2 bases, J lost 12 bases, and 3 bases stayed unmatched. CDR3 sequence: CASSVPDRGIYF. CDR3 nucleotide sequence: TGTGCCAGCAGCGTTCCGGACAGGGGCATATATTTT.

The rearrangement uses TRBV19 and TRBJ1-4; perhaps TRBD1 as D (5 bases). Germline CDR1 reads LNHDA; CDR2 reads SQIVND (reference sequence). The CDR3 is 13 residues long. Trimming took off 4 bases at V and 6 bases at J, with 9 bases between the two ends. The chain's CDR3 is CASSNRNHEKLFF. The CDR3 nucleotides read TGTGCCAGTAGTAACAGGAACCATGAAAAACTGTTTTTT.

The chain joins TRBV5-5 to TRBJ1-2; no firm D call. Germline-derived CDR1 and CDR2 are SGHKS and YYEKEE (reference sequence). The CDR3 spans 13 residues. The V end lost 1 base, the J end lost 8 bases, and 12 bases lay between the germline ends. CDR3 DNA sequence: TGTGCCAGCAGCTTGCCCGGTTTGGAGGGCTACACCTTC. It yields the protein CASSLPGLEGYTF.

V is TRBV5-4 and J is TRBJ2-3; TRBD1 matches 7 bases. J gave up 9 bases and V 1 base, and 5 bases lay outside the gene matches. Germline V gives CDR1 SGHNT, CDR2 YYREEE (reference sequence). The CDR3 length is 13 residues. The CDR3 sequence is CASSLPTGPTQYF. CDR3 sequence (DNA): TGTGCCAGCAGCTTGCCGACAGGGCCCACGCAGTATTTT.

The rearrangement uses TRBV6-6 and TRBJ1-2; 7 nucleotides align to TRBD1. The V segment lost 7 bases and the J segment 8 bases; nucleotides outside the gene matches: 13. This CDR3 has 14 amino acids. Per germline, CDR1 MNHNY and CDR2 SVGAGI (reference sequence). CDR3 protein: CASKLQGIGLGYTF. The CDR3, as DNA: TGTGCCAGCAAGCTACAGGGGATAGGGTTGGGCTACACCTTC.

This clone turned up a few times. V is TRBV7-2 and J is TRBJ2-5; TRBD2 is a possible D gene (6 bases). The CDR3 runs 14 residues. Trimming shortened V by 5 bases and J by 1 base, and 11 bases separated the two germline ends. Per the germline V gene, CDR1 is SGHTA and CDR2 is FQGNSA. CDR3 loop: CASSVGGAQETQYF. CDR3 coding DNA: TGTGCCAGCAGCGTGGGAGGTGCCCAAGAGACCCAGTACTTC.

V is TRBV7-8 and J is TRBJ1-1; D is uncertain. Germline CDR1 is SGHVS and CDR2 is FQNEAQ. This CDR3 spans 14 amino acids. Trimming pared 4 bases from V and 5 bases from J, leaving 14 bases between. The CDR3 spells CASSSNEAGTEAFF. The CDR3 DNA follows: TGTGCCAGCAGCTCGAATGAGGCGGGAACTGAAGCTTTCTTT.

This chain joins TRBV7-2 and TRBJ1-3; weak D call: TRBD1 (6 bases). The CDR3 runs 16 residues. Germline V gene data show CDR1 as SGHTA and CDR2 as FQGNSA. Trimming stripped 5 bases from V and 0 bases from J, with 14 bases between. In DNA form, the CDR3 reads TGTGCCAGCAGCCTCCCGACAGGACACTCTGGAAACACCATATATTTT. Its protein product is CASSLPTGHSGNTIYF.

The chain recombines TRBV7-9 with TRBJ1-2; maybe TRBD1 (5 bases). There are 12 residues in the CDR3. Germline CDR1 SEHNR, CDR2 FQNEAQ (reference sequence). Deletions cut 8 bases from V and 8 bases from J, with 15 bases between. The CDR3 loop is CASGNRGKGYTF. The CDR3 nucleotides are TGTGCCAGCGGAAATCGGGGGAAGGGCTACACCTTC.

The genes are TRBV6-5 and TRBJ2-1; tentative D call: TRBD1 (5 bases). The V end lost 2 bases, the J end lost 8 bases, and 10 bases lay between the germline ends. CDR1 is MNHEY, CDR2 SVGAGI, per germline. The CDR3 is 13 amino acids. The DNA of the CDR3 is TGTGCCAGCAGTTACGGGGCAGGAGATGAGCAGTTCTTC. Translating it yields CASSYGAGDEQFF.

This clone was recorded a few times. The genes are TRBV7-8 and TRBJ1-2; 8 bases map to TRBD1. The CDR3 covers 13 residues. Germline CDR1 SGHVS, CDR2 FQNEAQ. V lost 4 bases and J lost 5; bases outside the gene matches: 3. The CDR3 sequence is CASSSTGAYGYTF. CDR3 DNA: TGTGCCAGCAGCTCGACAGGGGCGTATGGCTACACCTTC.

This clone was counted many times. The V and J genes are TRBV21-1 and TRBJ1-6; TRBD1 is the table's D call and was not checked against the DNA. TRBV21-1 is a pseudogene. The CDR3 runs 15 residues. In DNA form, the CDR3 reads TGTGCCAGCAGCAAAGGGGCAGGGGGTAAGTCACCCCTCCACTTT. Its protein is CASSKGAGGKSPLHF.